Listed below are T cell receptor beta chains from one sample, sequenced in a study of OX40 agonist ivuxolimab in advanced cancers. TCRdb's copy holds only in-frame clones and misses some; the assay was immunoSEQ multiplex PCR. The table records over 45,000 clones, over 80% of them present only once. Here the sequenced sample was CD4+ or CD8+ T cells sorted from blood, taken in a trial of the OX40 agonist ivuxolimab. Receptor source: an adult with an advanced solid tumor such as melanoma, head and neck, liver or kidney cancer. CDR3s include the opening cysteine and the closing phenylalanine or tryptophan. A D gene is named only where the DNA matches it firmly. Rows give clone size only sometimes, using once, few, many, or a class for an expanded clone.

TRBV6-6	TRBJ2-7	TRBD1	NA	TGTGCCAGCAGCGGGGACAGGTCCAGACCCTACGAGCAGTACTTC	CASSGDRSRPYEQYF
TRBV19	TRBJ2-1	NA	NA	TGTGCCAGTAGTATCAGTCGGGGTACATACAATGAGCAGTTCTTC	CASSISRGTYNEQFF
TRBV27	TRBJ2-1	NA	NA	TGTGCCAGCAGTTTCGTACAGGGTTACAATGAGCAGTTCTTC	CASSFVQGYNEQFF
TRBV28	TRBJ2-7	NA	NA	TGTGCCACCATAGCGACCCCAGGGATCGAGCAGTACTTC	CATIATPGIEQYF
TRBV29-1	TRBJ1-2	NA	NA	TGCAGCGTTGACGAGAGAGGCTATGGCTACACCTTC	CSVDERGYGYTF
TRBV6-6	TRBJ1-2	TRBD1	NA	TGTGCCAGCAGTTGGGACAGGGGGTATGGCTACACCTTC	CASSWDRGYGYTF
TRBV28	TRBJ1-4	NA	once	TGTGCCAGCAGTGGTAACAGGGCGCCCCGGGCTAATGAAAAACTGTTTTTT	CASSGNRAPRANEKLFF
TRBV6-1	TRBJ2-3	NA	NA	TGTGCCAGCAGACAGGGCTCGCGGTCAGATACGCAGTATTTT	CASRQGSRSDTQYF
TRBV30	TRBJ1-3	NA	few	TGTGCCTGGAGTACTACAGGCGCCAGGGCTCGGGGCTCAGGAAACACCATATATTTT	CAWSTTGARARGSGNTIYF
TRBV19	TRBJ2-1	NA	few	TGTGCCAGTAGTATCCCGCCAGGGATTAACAATGAGCAGTTCTTC	CASSIPPGINNEQFF
TRBV9	TRBJ1-2	NA	NA	TGTGCCAGCAGCGTAGGGCATGGCCCCCTTGGCTACACCTTC	CASSVGHGPLGYTF
TRBV7-8	TRBJ2-3	NA	NA	TGTGCCAGCAGCTTAGACTTAGCGAACACAGATACGCAGTATTTT	CASSLDLANTDTQYF
TRBV7-2	TRBJ2-3	NA	NA	TGTGCCAGCAGCTTAGCGGGGGCCTCAGATACGCAGTATTTT	CASSLAGASDTQYF
TRBV21-1	TRBJ2-7	NA	NA	TGTGCCAGCAGCCCCCACCTCCCGGACAGGGCGAATTTGCACGAGCAGTACTTC	CASSPHLPDRANLHEQYF
TRBV19	TRBJ1-2	NA	few	TGTGCCAGTAGCCCGAACAGGATCTATGGCTACACCTTC	CASSPNRIYGYTF
TRBV7-9	TRBJ2-3	NA	NA	TGTGCCAGCAGCTTAGTAGGGGGAACAGATACGCAGTATTTT	CASSLVGGTDTQYF
TRBV7-3	TRBJ2-5	NA	NA	TGTGCCAGCAGCTTAATCCCACAGAATCGGAGGTCCAGGACACCCCAAGAGACCCAGTACTTC	CASSLIPQNRRSRTPQETQYF
TRBV6-1	TRBJ1-6	NA	NA	TGTGCCAGCAGTGATAAGGGGAATTCACCCCTCCACTTT	CASSDKGNSPLHF
TRBV4-1	TRBJ2-7	NA	NA	TGCGCCAGCAGCCAAGATAGGGGGACCAACGAGCAGTACTTC	CASSQDRGTNEQYF
TRBV30	TRBJ1-4	TRBD1	NA	TGTGCCTGGAGTGTCTTTTTACCGGACAGGGACAATGAAAAACTGTTTTTT	CAWSVFLPDRDNEKLFF
TRBV7-2	TRBJ1-2	NA	few	TGTGCCAGCAGCATTAATCGGGGCGGCTACACCTTC	CASSINRGGYTF
TRBV11-1	TRBJ2-7	TRBD2	NA	TGTGCCAGCAGTCCCGCCGCGGGGGGTGACCCCTACGAGCAGTACTTC	CASSPAAGGDPYEQYF
TRBV28	TRBJ1-5	NA	medium-sized	TGTGCCAGCACCCCCCCCAGGGGCGCCCAGCATTTT	CASTPPRGAQHF
TRBV28	TRBJ2-5	TRBD1	NA	TGTGCCAGCAGTTCAGGACAGGGACATGGCCAAGAGACCCAGTACTTC	CASSSGQGHGQETQYF
TRBV6-6	TRBJ2-1	NA	once	TGTGCCAGCAGGGCAGGAGTAAACAATGAGCAGTTCTTC	CASRAGVNNEQFF
TRBV7-9	TRBJ2-7	NA	NA	TGTGCCAGCAGCGTGGGAAACTACGAGCAGTACTTC	CASSVGNYEQYF
TRBV7-2	TRBJ2-7	TRBD2	NA	TGTGCCAGCAGCTTAAGAGGCGGGAGAGTGCCCTACGAGCAGTACTTC	CASSLRGGRVPYEQYF
TRBV4-2	TRBJ1-1	NA	NA	TGTGCCAGCAGCCAAGATAACAGGCCGAACACTGAAGCTTTCTTT	CASSQDNRPNTEAFF
TRBV18	TRBJ1-1	NA	NA	TGTGCCAGCTCACCAGAGGGGCGGGGTGAAGCTTTCTTT	CASSPEGRGEAFF
TRBV5-6	TRBJ1-4	NA	NA	TGTGCCAGCAGCGGCTCAGGGTTAGCTAATGAAAAACTGTTTTTT	CASSGSGLANEKLFF
TRBV6-4	TRBJ2-3	NA	NA	TGTGCCAGCAGTGAGCGGCCGTCTAGCACAGATACGCAGTATTTT	CASSERPSSTDTQYF
TRBV4-1	TRBJ2-1	TRBD2	NA	TGCGCCAGCAGCCGGACTAGCGGCTCCTACAATGAGCAGTTCTTC	CASSRTSGSYNEQFF
TRBV4-1	TRBJ1-2	TRBD1	NA	TGCGCCAGCAGCCAAGATCCGGACAGCAGGGGGCGCGGCTACACCTTC	CASSQDPDSRGRGYTF
TRBV9	TRBJ1-6	NA	NA	TGTGCCAGCAGCAAAAACAGGGAGTCCTATAATTCACCCCTCCACTTT	CASSKNRESYNSPLHF
TRBV2	TRBJ1-4	NA	few	TGTGCCAGCAGTGGAGATTGGCTCTTTAATGAAAAACTGTTTTTT	CASSGDWLFNEKLFF
TRBV23-1	TRBJ2-3	NA	once	TGCGCCAGCAGTCGTGAGGGCACAGATACGCAGTATTTT	CASSREGTDTQYF
TRBV19	TRBJ1-4	NA	NA	TGTGCCAGTAGTCGGCGGGACGGGGGTGAAAAACTGTTTTTT	CASSRRDGGEKLFF
TRBV7-3	TRBJ1-1	NA	medium-sized	TGTGCCAGCAGCTTCGGGCTCAAAAGGTCGATGAACACTGAAGCTTTCTTT	CASSFGLKRSMNTEAFF
TRBV5-4	TRBJ2-1	TRBD2	NA	TGTGCCAGCAGTTCAGGGCTGAGGACTAGCGGGAGTGGACGGGGTGAGCAGTTCTTC	CASSSGLRTSGSGRGEQFF
TRBV2	TRBJ2-2	TRBD2	NA	TGTGCCAGCAGTGAAAGGACTAGCTCGGCCGGGGAGCTGTTTTTT	CASSERTSSAGELFF
TRBV6-6	TRBJ2-3	TRBD1	NA	TGTGCCAGCGAGAGACCCGGGACAGGGGGAACAGATACGCAGTATTTT	CASERPGTGGTDTQYF
TRBV6-5	TRBJ2-5	TRBD1	once	TGTGCCAGCAGTTACGGACAGGGTTTACGAGAGACCCAGTACTTC	CASSYGQGLRETQYF